This TCR beta chain emerged from a study of OX40 agonist ivuxolimab in advanced cancers. Overall study: An anti-OX40 (CD134) antibody with agonistic activity, ivuxolimab, was administered to patients. The study, taken as a whole, reports: No determination was made of the antigen specificity of the expanded peripheral T cells.

Details on this clone: The antigen is not known.

Sequencing used immunoSEQ multiplex PCR; TCRdb keeps in-frame clones, though not all of them. The table has tens of thousands of clones, around 93% seen once; the top ten hold about 4.4%. V shed 1 base and J 3 bases; nucleotides not matched to a gene: 14. Germline CDR1 is LGHNA and CDR2 is YSLEER. This CDR3 region has 18 residues. Autoimmune disease history or systemic immunosuppression excluded patients. The sample here was CD4+ or CD8+ T cells sorted from blood, taken in a trial of the OX40 agonist ivuxolimab. The chain links TRBV4-3 to TRBJ2-7; 8 nucleotides agree with TRBD1. This TCR was recovered from an adult with an advanced solid tumor such as melanoma, head and neck, liver or kidney cancer. CDR3: CASSQGIEVGTGHYEQYF. CDR3 DNA sequence: TGCGCCAGCAGCCAAGGGATTGAGGTAGGGACAGGTCACTACGAGCAGTACTTC.